This T cell receptor beta chain was recorded in a study of CD8 T cells in ankylosing spondylitis. This CDR3 region has 12 residues. From germline, CDR1 is SGDLS and CDR2 YYNGEE. The germline V and J ends were trimmed by 7 bases and 4 bases, with 9 bases remaining between them. Study-wide results and limits: A TCR beta motif of eight highly homologous variants appeared characteristic of ankylosing spondylitis blood. From matched ankylosing spondylitis synovial fluid, disease-linked clones were reportedly recovered at significantly enriched levels. There were earlier reports of some motif variants in reactive arthritis synovial fluid and blood.

Making the TCR beta libraries involved quantitative 5'-RACE with molecular barcodes. TCRdb redid the calling of the 5' RACE reads with MiXCR, one entry per CDR3 protein. Of about 280,000 distinct CDR3 sequences detected, about 20% appear once; the ten largest clones hold roughly 7.4%. Details on this clonotype: The antigen is not known.

The chain uses TRBV9 and TRBJ2-1; D is possibly TRBD1 or TRBD2 (5 bases each). The sample comprised blood, either unsorted or a sorted T cell fraction (not recorded which). This clonotype was obtained from a male donor with ankylosing spondylitis or in good health (not recorded which). CDR3 nucleotide sequence: TGTGCCAGCGGGACCAATTACAATGAGCAGTTCTTC. Its translation: CASGTNYNEQFF.